This T cell receptor beta chain was profiled in a study of spatial heterogeneity in lung cancer. Background on the study: Samples came from 60 to 75 TRACERx patients with untreated early-stage lung cancer.

The CDR3 covers 16 residues. Looked up from germline, CDR1 is MGHRA and CDR2 is YSYEKL. V was clipped by 2 bases and J by 0 bases, with 11 bases between them. MiXCR, applied by TCRdb to the 5' RACE reads, yields one record per CDR3 protein. The sample includes 51,000 or so distinct CDR3 sequences, 7.4% seen only once; the top ten take about a third. Time point of the sample: blood at routine non-recurrence follow-up after resection. Sequencing was performed on whole RNA extracted from tumor and nontumor lung tissue, or from frozen PBMC, and the material was left unsorted. V is TRBV4-1 and J is TRBJ2-1; perhaps TRBD2 as D (5 bases). This TCR was recovered from a female donor with early-stage non-small cell lung cancer. The sample consisted of PBMCs, taken at follow-up. CDR3 DNA sequence: TGCGCCAGCAGCCAACTAGCTCCGAGCTCCTACAATGAGCAGTTCTTC. As protein: CASSQLAPSSYNEQFF.